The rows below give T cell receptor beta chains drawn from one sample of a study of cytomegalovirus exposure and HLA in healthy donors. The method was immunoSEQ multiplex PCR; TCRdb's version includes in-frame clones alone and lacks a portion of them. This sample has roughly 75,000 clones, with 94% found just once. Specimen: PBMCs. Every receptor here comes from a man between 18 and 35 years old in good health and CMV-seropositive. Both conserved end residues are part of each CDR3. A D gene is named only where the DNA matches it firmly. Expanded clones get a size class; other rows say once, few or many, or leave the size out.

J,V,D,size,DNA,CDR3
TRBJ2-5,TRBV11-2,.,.,TGTGCCAGCAGCTGGACTAGCAGGGGGCAAGAGACCCAGTACTTC,CASSWTSRGQETQYF
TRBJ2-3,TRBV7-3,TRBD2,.,TGTGCCAGCAGCCCCGGGACTAGCGGGGGAGGAGATACGCAGTATTTT,CASSPGTSGGGDTQYF
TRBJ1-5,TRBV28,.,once,TGTGCCAGCAGTTTTACAGAGAGCAATCAGCCCCAGCATTTT,CASSFTESNQPQHF
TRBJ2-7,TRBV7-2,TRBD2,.,TGTGCCAGCAGCTTAAGGGCTAGCGGGAGGGACTCCTACGAGCAGTACTTC,CASSLRASGRDSYEQYF
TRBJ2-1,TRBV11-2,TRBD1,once,TGTGCCAGCAGCTTAGACAGGGGGACCAATGAGCAGTTCTTC,CASSLDRGTNEQFF
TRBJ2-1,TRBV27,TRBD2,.,TGTGCCAGCAGTCCGGAAGGACTAGCGGGAGAACTCGGTAATGAGCAGTTCTTC,CASSPEGLAGELGNEQFF
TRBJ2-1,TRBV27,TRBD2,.,TGTGCCAGCAGTTCTCGACTAGCGGGGGGGAGAGAGCAGTTCTTC,CASSSRLAGGREQFF
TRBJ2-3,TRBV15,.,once,TGTGCCACCAGCAAATTGGAGGATACGCAGTATTTT,CATSKLEDTQYF
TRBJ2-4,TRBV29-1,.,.,TGCAGCGTCCGGGACACCTCTACCAAAAACATTCAGTACTTC,CSVRDTSTKNIQYF
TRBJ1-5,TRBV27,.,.,TGTGCCAGCAGTTTATCGACGGTAACAGCTAGCAATCAGCCCCAGCATTTT,CASSLSTVTASNQPQHF
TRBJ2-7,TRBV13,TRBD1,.,TGTGCCAGCAGCCGTGACAGGGGGAGTTACGAGCAGTACTTC,CASSRDRGSYEQYF
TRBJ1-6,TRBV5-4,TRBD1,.,TGTGCCAGCAGCTTTTCTCCGGGACAGGGTTTTTCACCCCTCCACTTT,CASSFSPGQGFSPLHF
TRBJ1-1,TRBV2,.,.,TGTGCCAGCAGTGACCGGGGGAACACTGAAGCTTTCTTT,CASSDRGNTEAFF
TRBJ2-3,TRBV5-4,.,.,TGTGCCAGCAAGTACAGGGGCACAGATACGCAGTATTTT,CASKYRGTDTQYF
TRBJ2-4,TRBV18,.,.,TGTGCCAGCTCACCATACAGGGTGGGCCGGGACATTCAGTACTTC,CASSPYRVGRDIQYF
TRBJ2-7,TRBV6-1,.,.,TGTGCCAGCAGTGGGCTACGACAGGTGAGCACCTACGAGCAGTACTTC,CASSGLRQVSTYEQYF